The TCR beta chain under discussion was sequenced for a study of blood T cell repertoires in COVID-19. Here immunoSEQ multiplex PCR was the method, and the copy in TCRdb shows in-frame clones only, minus some. In the table there are roughly 140,000 clones, under 90% of which are singletons. The germline V gene has CDR1 KGHSH and CDR2 LQKENI. This CDR3 contains 16 residues. The J segment lost 6 bases and the V segment lost 1 base, leaving 10 bases of the junction unmatched. This rearrangement joins TRBV18 to TRBJ2-7, with 9 bases lining up with TRBD2. This TCR was recovered from a man aged 60 to 69 with acute or convalescent COVID-19. The sample consisted of peripheral blood. The CDR3 nucleotides are TGTGCCAGCTCACCACGCGGGGCCCTAGCGGGAAGCGAGCAGTACTTC. Translated: CASSPRGALAGSEQYF.